This T cell receptor (beta chain) is drawn from a study of T cell clusters in autoimmune cytopenias. The CDR3 totals 15 residues. TRB was amplified by touch-down multiplex PCR, primer pools A and B combined. After re-calling the multiplex PCR reads, TCRdb lists one entry per CDR3 protein, DNA absent. This sample's table has 10,000 to 11,000 distinct CDR3 sequences. Each sample's input was 200 to 250 ng genomic DNA, 30,000 to 45,000 genome equivalents. Separately, the same data were catalogued under a study of T cell repertoires in aging, cancer and after chemotherapy.

This TCR derives from a human donor in good health. The chain combines TRBV12-3 or TRBV12-4 with TRBJ2-5; absent DNA, TCRdb's TRBD1 call cannot be checked. The material sequenced was peripheral blood. CDR3 sequence: CASSLTRQGEETQYF.